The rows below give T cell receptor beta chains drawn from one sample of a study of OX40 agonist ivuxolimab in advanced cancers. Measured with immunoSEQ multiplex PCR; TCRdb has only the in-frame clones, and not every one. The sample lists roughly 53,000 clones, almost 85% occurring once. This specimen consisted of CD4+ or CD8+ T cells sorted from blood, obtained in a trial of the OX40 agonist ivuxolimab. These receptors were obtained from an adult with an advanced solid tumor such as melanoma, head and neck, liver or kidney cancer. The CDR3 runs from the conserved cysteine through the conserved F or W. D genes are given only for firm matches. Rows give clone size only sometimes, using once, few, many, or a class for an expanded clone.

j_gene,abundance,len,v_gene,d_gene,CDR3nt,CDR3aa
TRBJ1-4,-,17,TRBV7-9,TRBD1,TGTGCCAGCAAAAGAACAGCCGGGACAGGGCCCTATGAAAAACTGTTTTTT,CASKRTAGTGPYEKLFF
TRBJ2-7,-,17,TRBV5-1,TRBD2,TGCGCCAGCAGCTTCTTCCGGACTAGCGGTTCGCCGGGAGAGCAGTACTTC,CASSFFRTSGSPGEQYF
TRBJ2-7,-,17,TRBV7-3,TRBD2,TGTGCCAGCAGCCCTCAGGGACTAGCCGGAGGGATGTACGAGCAGTACTTC,CASSPQGLAGGMYEQYF
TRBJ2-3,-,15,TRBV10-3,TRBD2,TGTGCCATCAGTTTCTTAGCGGGGCGCACAGATACGCAGTATTTT,CAISFLAGRTDTQYF
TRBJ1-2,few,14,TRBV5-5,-,TGTGCCAGCAGCTTGTCGGGGCTTGGCTATGGCTACACCTTC,CASSLSGLGYGYTF
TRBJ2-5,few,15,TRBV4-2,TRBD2,TGTGCCAGCAGCCAAGCGGGAGGGCCGACTACGGACCAGTACTTC,CASSQAGGPTTDQYF
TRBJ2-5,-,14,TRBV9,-,TGTGCCAGCAGCGTAGTGGGGAGCCAAGAGACCCAGTACTTC,CASSVVGSQETQYF
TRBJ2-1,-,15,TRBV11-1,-,TGTGCCAGCAGCTCACCTAGAAGCTCCTACAATGAGCAGTTCTTC,CASSSPRSSYNEQFF
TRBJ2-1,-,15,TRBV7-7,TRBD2,TGTGCCAGCAGCCCGACTAGCGGGAGTCACAATGAGCAGTTCTTC,CASSPTSGSHNEQFF
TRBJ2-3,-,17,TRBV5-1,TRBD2,TGCGCCAGCAGCTGGGGCCTAGCGGGAGGGCCCGGAGATACGCAGTATTTT,CASSWGLAGGPGDTQYF
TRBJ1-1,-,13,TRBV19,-,TGTGCCAGTAGCCGGGACCTGAACACTGAAGCTTTCTTT,CASSRDLNTEAFF
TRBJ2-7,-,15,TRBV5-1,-,TGCGCCAGCACCCCGGGTGGAGGGAGCTCCTACGAGCAGTACTTC,CASTPGGGSSYEQYF
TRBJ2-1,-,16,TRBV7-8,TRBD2,TGTGCCAGCAGCCCAGGACTAGCGGGAGGGCCCCGGGAGCAGTTCTTC,CASSPGLAGGPREQFF
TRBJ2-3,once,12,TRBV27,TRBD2,TGTGCCAGCAGTTTGCCCGGGAGGGTCAAGTATTTT,CASSLPGRVKYF